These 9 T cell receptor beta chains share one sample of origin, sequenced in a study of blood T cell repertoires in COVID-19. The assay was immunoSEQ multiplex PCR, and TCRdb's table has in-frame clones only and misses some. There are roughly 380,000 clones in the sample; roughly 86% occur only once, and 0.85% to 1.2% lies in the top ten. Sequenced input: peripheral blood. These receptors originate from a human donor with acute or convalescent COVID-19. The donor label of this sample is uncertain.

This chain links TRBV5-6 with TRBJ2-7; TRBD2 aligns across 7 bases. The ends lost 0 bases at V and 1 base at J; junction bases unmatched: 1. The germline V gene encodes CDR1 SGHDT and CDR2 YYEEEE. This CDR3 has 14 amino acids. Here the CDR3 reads CASSLASGSYEQYF. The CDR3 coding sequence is TGTGCCAGCAGCTTGGCTAGCGGATCCTACGAGCAGTACTTC.

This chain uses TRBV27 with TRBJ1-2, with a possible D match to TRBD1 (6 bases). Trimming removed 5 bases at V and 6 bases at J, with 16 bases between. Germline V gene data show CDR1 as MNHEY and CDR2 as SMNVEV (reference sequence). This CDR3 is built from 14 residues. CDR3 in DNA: TGTGCCAGCAGTCCTGGCGGGGGGCGAGATGGCTACACCTTC. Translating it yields CASSPGGGRDGYTF.

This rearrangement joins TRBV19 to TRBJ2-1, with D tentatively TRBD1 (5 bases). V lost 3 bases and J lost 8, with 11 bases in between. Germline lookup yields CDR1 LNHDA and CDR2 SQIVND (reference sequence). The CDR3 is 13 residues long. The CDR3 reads CASSIQGFYEQFF. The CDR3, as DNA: TGTGCCAGTAGTATTCAGGGTTTCTATGAGCAGTTCTTC.

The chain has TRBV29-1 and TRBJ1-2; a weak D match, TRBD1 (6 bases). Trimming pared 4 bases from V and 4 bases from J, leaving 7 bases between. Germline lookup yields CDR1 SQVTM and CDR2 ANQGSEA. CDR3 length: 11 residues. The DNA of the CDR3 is TGCAGCGTTGCACAGGGCTATGGCTACACCTTC. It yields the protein CSVAQGYGYTF.

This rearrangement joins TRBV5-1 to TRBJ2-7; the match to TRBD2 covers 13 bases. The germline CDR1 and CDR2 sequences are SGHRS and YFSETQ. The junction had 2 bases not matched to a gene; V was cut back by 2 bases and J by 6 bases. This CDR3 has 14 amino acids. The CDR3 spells CASSLLAGGGEQYF. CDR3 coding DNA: TGCGCCAGCAGCTTACTAGCGGGAGGGGGCGAGCAGTACTTC.

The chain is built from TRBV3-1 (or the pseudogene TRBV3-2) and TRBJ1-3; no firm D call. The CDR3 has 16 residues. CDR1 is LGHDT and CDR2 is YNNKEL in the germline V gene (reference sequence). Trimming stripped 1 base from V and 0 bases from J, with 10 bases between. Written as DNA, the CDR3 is TGTGCCAGCAGCCAAGGTAGCCGTAGCTCTGGAAACACCATATATTTT. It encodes CASSQGSRSSGNTIYF.

The CDR3 protein is CASSLAGGDGYTF. DNA for the CDR3: TGCGCCAGCAGCCTCGCAGGGGGAGATGGCTACACCTTC. The rearrangement links TRBV4-1 to TRBJ1-2; TRBD1 aligns across 7 bases. The CDR3 covers 13 residues. CDR1 and CDR2 from the germline V gene are MGHRA and YSYEKL. V gave up 4 bases and J gave up 6 bases; unmatched junction bases: 5.

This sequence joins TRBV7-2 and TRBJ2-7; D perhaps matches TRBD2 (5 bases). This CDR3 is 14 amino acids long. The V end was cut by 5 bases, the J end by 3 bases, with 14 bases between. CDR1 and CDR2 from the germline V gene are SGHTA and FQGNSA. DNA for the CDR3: TGTGCCAGCAGCCTTAGTAGCGTTAACTACGAGCAGTACTTC. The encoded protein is CASSLSSVNYEQYF.

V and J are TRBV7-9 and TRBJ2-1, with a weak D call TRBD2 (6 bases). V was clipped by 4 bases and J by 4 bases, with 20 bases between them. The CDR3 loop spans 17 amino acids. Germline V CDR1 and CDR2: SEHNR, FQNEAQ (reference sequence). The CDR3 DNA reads TGTGCCAGCAGCTATAACTCTGGAGGGCCAGCGTACAATGAGCAGTTCTTC. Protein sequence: CASSYNSGGPAYNEQFF.